A selection of T cell receptor beta chains follows, all from one sample in a study of identical twins' blood T cells. From the 5' RACE reads, TCRdb called clonotypes with MiXCR, one entry per CDR3 protein. The sample lists fewer than 450,000 distinct CDR3 sequences, under 30% occurring once. The source material was PBMCs. The receptors originated from a woman aged 18 to 49 in good health. Each CDR3 is given with its conserved first and last residue. The D gene is left open where the match is weak. Not all rows give a size; the values are once, few, many and, for expanded clones, a class.

D gene	V gene	J gene	clone size	CDR3 DNA	CDR3 protein
-	TRBV19	TRBJ1-2	few	TGTGCCAGTAGTCCATGGGGGAAAGCTAACTATGGCTACACCTTC	CASSPWGKANYGYTF
TRBD1	TRBV5-1	TRBJ2-1	-	TGCGCCAGCAGTTTAGCCACAGGGGTCAATGAGCAGTTCTTC	CASSLATGVNEQFF
TRBD1	TRBV5-6	TRBJ1-2	-	TGTGCCAGCAGCTTTGGACAGGGAAACTATGGCTACACCTTC	CASSFGQGNYGYTF
-	TRBV27	TRBJ1-3	-	TGTGCCAGCAGTTTATCGGCAGGGCGAAACACCATATATTTT	CASSLSAGRNTIYF
TRBD1	TRBV6-1	TRBJ1-5	few	TGTGCCACCGGACAGGAGGATGTTCAGCCCCAGCATTTT	CATGQEDVQPQHF
-	TRBV9	TRBJ1-2	few	TGTGCCAGCAGCGTAGACAGCTTTAACTATGGCTACACCTTC	CASSVDSFNYGYTF
-	TRBV6-6	TRBJ1-4	few	TGTGCCAGCAGTTACATCGTCGTAGGGTCGACAAGCGGGCGTGAAAAACTGTTTTTT	CASSYIVVGSTSGREKLFF
-	TRBV4-2	TRBJ1-3	many	TGTGCCAGCAGCCAAGGGGGGCTGAACACCATATATTTT	CASSQGGLNTIYF
-	TRBV15	TRBJ1-1	-	TGTGCCACCAGCAGAATGTTTCATGAAAAGACTGAAGCTTTCTTT	CATSRMFHEKTEAFF
-	TRBV7-9	TRBJ2-7	few	TGTGCCAGCAACTTAGGAGGCGGACAATACGAGCAGTACTTC	CASNLGGGQYEQYF
-	TRBV19	TRBJ1-4	few	TGTGCCAGTAGTATCCCGGGCAGCAAACTGTTTTTT	CASSIPGSKLFF
TRBD1	TRBV7-9	TRBJ1-4	few	TGTGCCAGCAGCTTAGCGCGAGACAGGGATGGTGAAAAACTGTTTTTT	CASSLARDRDGEKLFF
-	TRBV6-2/TRBV6-3	TRBJ2-3	few	TGTGCCAGCAGTTATGAGGCGACAGGCCTCGGGGATACGCAGTATTTT	CASSYEATGLGDTQYF
-	TRBV11-2	TRBJ1-1	-	TGTGCCAGCAGCCCCCTAGGTGAGGGCCCCCACACTGAAGCTTTCTTT	CASSPLGEGPHTEAFF
-	TRBV29-1	TRBJ1-1	few	TGCAGCTCGGTGTCCCCGAACACTGAAGCTTTCTTT	CSSVSPNTEAFF
TRBD1	TRBV6-2/TRBV6-3	TRBJ2-1	-	TGTGCCAGCAGTTCCTTCCAGGGGGCAACCAACTACAATGAGCAGTTCTTC	CASSSFQGATNYNEQFF
-	TRBV19	TRBJ2-1	-	TGTGCCAGTAGTATCTCTAGAGATGGTAATGAGCAGTTCTTC	CASSISRDGNEQFF
-	TRBV11-2	TRBJ1-2	few	TGTGCCAGCAGCTTAGAGCGGACCTTAGCTAACTATGGCTACACCTTC	CASSLERTLANYGYTF
-	TRBV20-1	TRBJ1-1	few	TGCAGTGCTTTAAGACAGAACACTGAAGCTTTCTTT	CSALRQNTEAFF
-	TRBV12-3/TRBV12-4	TRBJ1-2	-	TGTGCCAGCAGTCCCTGGGCCAGTCACGGCTACACCTTC	CASSPWASHGYTF
-	TRBV6-1	TRBJ2-4	-	TGTACCAGCAGTGAAGGGGGGGGAGGGTTCATTCAGTACTTC	CTSSEGGGGFIQYF
TRBD1	TRBV28	TRBJ1-2	many	TGTGCCAGCAGACGCTACAGGGGAGGTTATGGCTACACCTTC	CASRRYRGGYGYTF
TRBD1	TRBV20-1	TRBJ1-2	-	TGCAGTGCTAGAAGACAGGGGGCTGAGAACTATGGCTACACCTTC	CSARRQGAENYGYTF
-	TRBV2	TRBJ2-1	-	TGTGCCAGCAGTGGTTTTCGGAGCTCCTACAATGGGCAGTTCTTC	CASSGFRSSYNGQFF
TRBD1	TRBV20-1	TRBJ1-1	-	TGCAGTGCTATCTCCGGGACACACTCCCCAGGGGGCCAATTT	CSAISGTHSPGGQF
-	TRBV3-1	TRBJ2-7	-	TGTGCCAGCAGCCAAGATCCCAGGGATGCCCACGAGCAGTACTTC	CASSQDPRDAHEQYF
-	TRBV5-1	TRBJ1-1	many	TGCGCCAGCAGCTTGGCAGGAGGAGGAACTGAAGCTTTCTTT	CASSLAGGGTEAFF
-	TRBV29-1	TRBJ1-1	many	TGCAGCGTTGCGGCCAAGGTGCGGGGGTTGAACACTGAAGCTTTCTTT	CSVAAKVRGLNTEAFF
-	TRBV9	TRBJ1-2	few	TGTGCCAGCAGCGTAGGGGAAGGGGCTAACTATGGCTACACCTTC	CASSVGEGANYGYTF
-	TRBV7-9	TRBJ2-1	-	TGTGCCAGCAGCATACAGGGTCCCACATACAATGAGCAGTTCTTC	CASSIQGPTYNEQFF
-	TRBV20-1	TRBJ2-1	few	TGCAGTGCTAGGCGACTCGAGGCGGAGCAGTTCTTC	CSARRLEAEQFF
-	TRBV6-6	TRBJ1-5	-	TGTGCCAGCAGTTACCCGGGGGCAGGGAACCAGCCCCAGCATTTT	CASSYPGAGNQPQHF
-	TRBV3-1	TRBJ1-5	-	TGTGCCAGCAGCCAATACCGCGGCAATCAGCCCCAGCATTTT	CASSQYRGNQPQHF
-	TRBV20-1	TRBJ1-2	-	TGCAGTGCTAGGGGAAGGGGAGGATTCTATGGCTACACCTTC	CSARGRGGFYGYTF
TRBD1	TRBV24-1	TRBJ1-5	many	TGTGCCACCAGTGAAGTGGGACAGGGGTATCAGCCCCAGCATTTT	CATSEVGQGYQPQHF
-	TRBV6-6	TRBJ1-1	few	TGTGCCAGCAGTTACTCTGTCGGGTCTTCGGACACTGAAGCTTTCTTT	CASSYSVGSSDTEAFF
-	TRBV6-6	TRBJ1-1	few	TGTGCCAGCAGCCCCTTTCTGGTAGAAGCTTTCTTT	CASSPFLVEAFF
-	TRBV7-2	TRBJ1-4	-	TGTGCCAGCAGCTTAGCGCACACCGGAAAACTGTTTTTT	CASSLAHTGKLFF
TRBD2	TRBV20-1	TRBJ2-1	-	TGCAGTGCGGGACTAGCGGGACCAGAGGAGCAGTTCTTC	CSAGLAGPEEQFF
-	TRBV11-2	TRBJ2-3	-	TGTGCCAGCAGCTTCGGGAGCCAGATAGATACGCAGTATTTT	CASSFGSQIDTQYF
-	TRBV7-9	TRBJ1-1	few	TGTGCCAGCATGGGTGCTGAAGCTTTCTTT	CASMGAEAFF
TRBD2	TRBV12-3/TRBV12-4	TRBJ2-3	-	TGTGCCAGCAGCGATAGCGGGAGGAGCACAGATACGCAGTATTTT	CASSDSGRSTDTQYF
-	TRBV12-3/TRBV12-4	TRBJ1-1	-	TGTGCCAGCAGCACGCCCAGAGAGAAGACGGAAGCTTTCTTT	CASSTPREKTEAFF
-	TRBV19	TRBJ1-1	-	TGTGCCAGTAGGATCCCCTGGGTGAGGGACACTGAAGCTTTCTTT	CASRIPWVRDTEAFF
-	TRBV6-1	TRBJ1-1	few	TGTGCCAGCAGTGAAGCGATTAGTGGGTACACTGAAGCTTTCTTT	CASSEAISGYTEAFF
TRBD1	TRBV2	TRBJ2-2	few	TGTGCCAGCAACGAAGGGACAGGGGGCTTTGGGGAGCTGTTTTTT	CASNEGTGGFGELFF
-	TRBV20-1	TRBJ1-4	-	TGCAGTGCTAGATCCAAGGGGGGAGTGGAAGAAAAACTGTTTTTT	CSARSKGGVEEKLFF
-	TRBV7-9	TRBJ1-1	-	TGTGCCAGCAGCTTAAGGGCAGAACGGAACACTGAAGCTTTCTTT	CASSLRAERNTEAFF
-	TRBV7-2	TRBJ1-6	-	TGTGCCAGCAGCTTACCCGCGAGGTCCTATAATTCACCCCTCCACTTT	CASSLPARSYNSPLHF
-	TRBV4-3	TRBJ1-2	-	TGCGCCAGCAGCCAAGATGCTTTAGGGGGCTACACCTTC	CASSQDALGGYTF
-	TRBV11-2	TRBJ1-3	many	TGTGCCAGCAGCCCCTCTGCACTTGGAAACACCATATATTTT	CASSPSALGNTIYF
-	TRBV29-1	TRBJ2-3	few	TGCAGCGTTGGAGGTTACGTCTCAGATACGCAGTATTTT	CSVGGYVSDTQYF
TRBD2	TRBV20-1	TRBJ2-1	-	TGCAGTGCTAGGACTAGCGGGAATTATGATGAGCAGTTCTTC	CSARTSGNYDEQFF
-	TRBV20-1	TRBJ1-3	-	TGCAGTGCTAGAGACTACGTAGGAAACACCATATATTTT	CSARDYVGNTIYF
-	TRBV10-3	TRBJ2-7	few	TGTGCCATCTCCAGATCCTACGAGCAGTACTTC	CAISRSYEQYF